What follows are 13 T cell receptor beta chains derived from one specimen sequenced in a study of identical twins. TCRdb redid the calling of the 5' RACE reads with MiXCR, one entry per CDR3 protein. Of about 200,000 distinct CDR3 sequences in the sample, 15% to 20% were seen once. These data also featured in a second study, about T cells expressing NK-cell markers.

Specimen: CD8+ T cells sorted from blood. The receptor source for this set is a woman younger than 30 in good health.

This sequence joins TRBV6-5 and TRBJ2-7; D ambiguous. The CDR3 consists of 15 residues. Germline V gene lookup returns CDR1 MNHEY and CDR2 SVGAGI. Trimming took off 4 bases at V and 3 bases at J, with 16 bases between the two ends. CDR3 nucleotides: TGTGCCAGCAGTTTACTCGGGTCGGGTAACTACGAGCAGTACTTC. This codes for CASSLLGSGNYEQYF.

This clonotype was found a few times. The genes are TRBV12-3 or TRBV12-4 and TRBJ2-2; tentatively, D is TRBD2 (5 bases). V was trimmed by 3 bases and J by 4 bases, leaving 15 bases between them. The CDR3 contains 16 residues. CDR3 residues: CASSFGIRGSTGELFF. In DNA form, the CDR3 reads TGTGCCAGCAGTTTTGGGATTCGGGGATCCACCGGGGAGCTGTTTTTT.

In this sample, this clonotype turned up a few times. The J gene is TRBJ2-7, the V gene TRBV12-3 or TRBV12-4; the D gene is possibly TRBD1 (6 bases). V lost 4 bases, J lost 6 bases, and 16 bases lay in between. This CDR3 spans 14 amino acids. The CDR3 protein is CASSSSNLGGEQYF. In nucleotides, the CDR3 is TGTGCCAGCAGTTCGTCAAACCTAGGGGGCGAGCAGTACTTC.

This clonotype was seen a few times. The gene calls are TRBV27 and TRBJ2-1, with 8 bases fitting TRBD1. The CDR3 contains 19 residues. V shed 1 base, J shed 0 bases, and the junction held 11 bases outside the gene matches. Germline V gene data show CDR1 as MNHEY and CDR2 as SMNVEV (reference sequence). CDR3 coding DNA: TGTGCCAGCAGTTTATTTTTGCAGGGGGCCCCTAACTCCTACAATGAGCAGTTCTTC. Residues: CASSLFLQGAPNSYNEQFF.

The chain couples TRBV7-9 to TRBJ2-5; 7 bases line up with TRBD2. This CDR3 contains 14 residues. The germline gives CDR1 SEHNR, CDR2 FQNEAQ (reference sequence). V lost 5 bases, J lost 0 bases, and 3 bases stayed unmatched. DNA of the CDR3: TGTGCCAGCAGCGGGGGACTAAACCAAGAGACCCAGTACTTC. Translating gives CASSGGLNQETQYF.

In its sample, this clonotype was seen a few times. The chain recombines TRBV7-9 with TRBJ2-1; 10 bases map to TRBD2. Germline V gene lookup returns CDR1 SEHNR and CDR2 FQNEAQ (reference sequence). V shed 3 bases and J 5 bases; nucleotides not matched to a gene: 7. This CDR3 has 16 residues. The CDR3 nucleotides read TGTGCCAGCAGCTTTTCTAGCGGGAGATCGGACAATGAGCAGTTCTTC. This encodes CASSFSSGRSDNEQFF. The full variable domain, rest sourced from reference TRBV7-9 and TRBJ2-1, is DTGVSQNPRHKITKRGQNVTFRCDPISEHNRLYWYRQTLGQGPEFLTYFQNEAQLEKSRLLSDRFSAERPKGSFSTLEIQRTEQGDSAMYLCASSFSSGRSDNEQFFGPGTRLTVL.

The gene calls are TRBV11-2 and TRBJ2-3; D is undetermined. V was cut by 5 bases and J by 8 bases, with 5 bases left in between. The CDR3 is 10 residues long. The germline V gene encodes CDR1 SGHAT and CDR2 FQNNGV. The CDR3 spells CASSPSTQYF. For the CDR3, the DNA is TGTGCCAGCAGCCCTAGTACGCAGTATTTT.

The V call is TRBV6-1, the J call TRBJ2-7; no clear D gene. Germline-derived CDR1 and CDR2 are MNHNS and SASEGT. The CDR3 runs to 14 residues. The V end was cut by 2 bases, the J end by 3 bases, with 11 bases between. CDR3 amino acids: CASSESVAVYEQYF. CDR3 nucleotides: TGTGCCAGCAGTGAATCGGTTGCCGTCTACGAGCAGTACTTC.

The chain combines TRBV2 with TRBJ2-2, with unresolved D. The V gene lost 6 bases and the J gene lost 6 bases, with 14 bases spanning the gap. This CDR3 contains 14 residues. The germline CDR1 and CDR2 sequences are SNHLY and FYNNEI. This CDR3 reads CASRDPTSAGELFF. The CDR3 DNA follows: TGTGCCAGCAGAGACCCGACTTCGGCCGGGGAGCTGTTTTTT.

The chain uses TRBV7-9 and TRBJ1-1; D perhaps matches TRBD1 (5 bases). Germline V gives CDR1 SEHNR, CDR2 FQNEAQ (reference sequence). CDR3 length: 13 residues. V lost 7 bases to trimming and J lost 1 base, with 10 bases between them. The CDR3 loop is CASILGGNTEAFF. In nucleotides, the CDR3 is TGTGCCAGCATTCTCGGGGGGAACACTGAAGCTTTCTTT.

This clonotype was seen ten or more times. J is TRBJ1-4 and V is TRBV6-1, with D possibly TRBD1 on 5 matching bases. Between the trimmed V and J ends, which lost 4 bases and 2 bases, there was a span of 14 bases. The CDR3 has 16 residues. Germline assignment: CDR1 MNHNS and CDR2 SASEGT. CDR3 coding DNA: TGTGCCAGCAGTGTTGGGGGGGATTCGACTAATGAAAAACTGTTTTTT. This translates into CASSVGGDSTNEKLFF.

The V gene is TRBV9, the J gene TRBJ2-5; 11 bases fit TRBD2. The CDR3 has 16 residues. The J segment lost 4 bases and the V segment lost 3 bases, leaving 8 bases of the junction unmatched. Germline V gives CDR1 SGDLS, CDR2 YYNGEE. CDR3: CASSAAGTSGGETQYF. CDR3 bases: TGTGCCAGCAGCGCCGCCGGGACTAGCGGAGGAGAGACCCAGTACTTC.

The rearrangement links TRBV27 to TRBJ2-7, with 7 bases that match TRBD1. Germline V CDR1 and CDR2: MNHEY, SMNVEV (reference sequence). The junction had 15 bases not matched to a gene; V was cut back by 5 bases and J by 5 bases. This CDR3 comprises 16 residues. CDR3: CASSPHLRQGRHEQYF. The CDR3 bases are TGTGCCAGCAGTCCCCACCTCAGACAGGGTCGCCACGAGCAGTACTTC.